One T cell receptor beta chain is described in this entry. The target antigen is unknown. These data originate in a study of cytomegalovirus exposure and HLA in healthy donors. Turning to the study itself: Of the donors genotyped, approximately 410 in all, less than 90% fell in the Caucasian-associated ancestry cluster.

This CDR3 region has 14 residues. The germline V and J ends were trimmed by 4 bases and 0 bases, with 10 bases remaining between them. Germline V CDR1 and CDR2: SGHNT, YYREEE (reference sequence). Though probably carrying unrecorded immune exposures, donors were nominally healthy at sampling. Study results and limitations: Sequences of the TCR beta chain were said to predict the HLA-A and HLA-B alleles of most subjects accurately.

PCR used 60 Vbeta primers and 13 Jbeta primers. TCRdb keeps only in-frame clones here, not all; method: immunoSEQ multiplex PCR. The sample holds roughly 86,000 clones; 70% to 80% are singletons and the top ten take under 10%. The sequencing input was PBMCs. This chain joins TRBV5-4 and TRBJ1-1; maybe TRBD1 (5 bases). This receptor was identified in a man aged 55 to 70 in good health and CMV-seronegative. Here the CDR3 DNA reads TGTGCCAGCAGCGAGGGACTCATGAACACTGAAGCTTTCTTT. Translated, it gives CASSEGLMNTEAFF.